This entry describes one T cell receptor beta chain. No antigen is known for it. The data were taken from a study of T cells in localized non-small cell lung cancer. Study outcomes and limitations: There were a median around 57 of the top 100 tumor clones appearing in adjacent lung.

CDR1 is SGHTA and CDR2 is FQGNSA in the germline V gene. With V trimmed by 7 bases and J by 6 bases, 7 bases remained unmatched. The CDR3 consists of 14 residues. Only in-frame clones appear in the TCRdb table, and some are missing; sequencing was by immunoSEQ multiplex PCR. This table holds about 29,000 clones, 80% to 90% found once. The gene calls are TRBV7-2 and TRBJ2-1; TRBD1 aligns across 9 bases. The sequencing used peripheral blood, collected before any cancer treatment. The source is a male donor aged 60 or over with stage I lung adenocarcinoma. As DNA, the CDR3 is TGTGCCAGCAAACAGGACAGGGGCGGCAATGAGCAGTTCTTC. It is translated as CASKQDRGGNEQFF.